The 24 T cell receptor beta chains below all came from one sample that was sequenced in a study of response to subunit inactivated influenza vaccine. TCRdb re-called the RT-PCR reads through MiXCR, storing one row per CDR3 protein. Here the sample spans 650,000 to 800,000 distinct CDR3 sequences, 11% to 15% being singletons. Sequencing used PBMCs from blood, obtained approximately 15 days before vaccination. Receptor source: a man between 50 and 59 years old who received an inactivated influenza vaccine.

The V and J genes are TRBV25-1 and TRBJ1-5; possibly TRBD1 for D (6 bases). Germline V CDR1 and CDR2: MGHDK, SYGVNS. V was pared by 3 bases and J by 2 bases, with 8 bases between. This CDR3 spans 14 amino acids. The CDR3 DNA reads TGTGCCAGCAGTGATCGACAGGGCAATCAGCCCCAGCATTTT. Amino acid sequence: CASSDRQGNQPQHF. Looking up the rest from reference TRBV25-1 and TRBJ1-5 gives the full variable domain: EADIYQTPRYLVIGTGKKITLECSQTMGHDKMYWYQQDPGMELHLIHYSYGVNSTEKGDLSSESTVSRIRTEHFPLTLESARPSHTSQYLCASSDRQGNQPQHFGDGTRLSIL.

The rearrangement joins TRBV11-2 to TRBJ2-4; 8 bases are a match to TRBD1. This CDR3 has 18 residues. V gave up 5 bases and J gave up 4 bases; unmatched junction bases: 16. The V gene's germline CDR1 is SGHAT and CDR2 FQNNGV. CDR3 sequence reads: CASSPRQGLNPVKNIQYF. CDR3 bases: TGTGCCAGCAGCCCTCGACAGGGGCTGAACCCAGTAAAAAACATTCAGTACTTC.

The rearrangement uses TRBV20-1 and TRBJ1-6, with D tentatively TRBD1 (5 bases). The germline gives CDR1 DFQATT, CDR2 SNEGSKA (reference sequence). The CDR3 spans 14 residues. V was cut by 6 bases and J by 8 bases, with 17 bases left in between. The CDR3 DNA follows: TGCAGTGCATATCGGGGGGGTTATGATTCACCCCTCCACTTT. Translated: CSAYRGGYDSPLHF.

The gene calls are TRBV15 and TRBJ2-1; weak D call: TRBD2 (6 bases). CDR3 length equals 16 residues. V lost 1 base, J lost 6 bases, and 16 bases lay in between. The V gene's germline CDR1 is LNHNV and CDR2 YYDKDF (reference sequence). CDR3 amino acids: CATSRGRNGRGNEQFF. Here the CDR3 DNA reads TGTGCCACCAGCAGAGGAAGGAACGGGCGGGGCAATGAGCAGTTCTTC. Combining the CDR3 with reference TRBV15 and TRBJ2-1 gives the whole variable domain DAMVIQNPRYQVTQFGKPVTLSCSQTLNHNVMYWYQQKSSQAPKLLFHYYDKDFNNEADTPDNFQSRRPNTSFCFLDIRSPGLGDTAMYLCATSRGRNGRGNEQFFGPGTRLTVL.

V usage is TRBV4-1 and J usage is TRBJ1-5, with D unresolved. Trimming stripped 7 bases from V and 2 bases from J, with 18 bases between. Germline assignment: CDR1 MGHRA and CDR2 YSYEKL. The CDR3 contains 16 residues. This CDR3 reads CASKASSIYGNQPQHF. DNA of the CDR3: TGCGCCAGCAAGGCCAGTTCGATATATGGCAATCAGCCCCAGCATTTT.

This chain connects TRBV7-2 to TRBJ1-2; unclear D gene. V lost 2 bases and J lost 7, with 14 bases in between. The CDR3 has 14 amino acids. Germline CDR1 is SGHTA and CDR2 is FQGNSA. The CDR3 sequence: CASSLSASFSGYTF. The CDR3 nucleotides read TGTGCCAGCAGCTTATCGGCCTCCTTTTCTGGCTACACCTTC.

This clonotype appeared a few times. This rearrangement joins TRBV6-5 to TRBJ1-5; D is possibly TRBD1 (6 bases). V was trimmed by 0 bases and J by 2 bases, leaving 14 bases between them. Germline V gives CDR1 MNHEY, CDR2 SVGAGI. The CDR3 extends over 17 amino acids. CDR3 sequence reads: CASSYSRGMGGNQPQHF. The CDR3 DNA reads as TGTGCCAGCAGTTACTCGAGGGGGATGGGGGGCAATCAGCCCCAGCATTTT.

This clonotype was seen only a few times. The V and J genes are TRBV2 and TRBJ1-1; D unclear. With 3 bases removed from V and 4 bases from J, the gap between germline ends came to 9 bases. CDR3 length: 13 residues. Germline-derived CDR1 and CDR2 are SNHLY and FYNNEI. CDR3 region: CASSENEATEAFF. Written as DNA, the CDR3 is TGTGCCAGCAGTGAGAACGAGGCCACTGAAGCTTTCTTT.

On this clonotype: A read error may account for a junction end that differs from germline. V gene TRBV15 combines with J gene TRBJ2-4, with no clear D. Germline CDR1 is LNHNV and CDR2 is YYDKDF (reference sequence). This CDR3 has 14 residues. DNA of the CDR3: TGTGTCACCAGCAGAGTTGGATGGAAAAACATTCAGTACTTC. Protein product: CVTSRVGWKNIQYF.

This clonotype was seen a few times. The V gene is TRBV7-2, the J gene TRBJ1-3; D is unclear. The ends were cut back, 1 base at V and 2 bases at J, with 12 bases in the middle. CDR3 length equals 16 residues. Germline V gene data show CDR1 as SGHTA and CDR2 as FQGNSA. The CDR3, as DNA: TGTGCCAGCAGCTTAGTTGTGGGCCCCCCTGGAAACACCATATATTTT. This sequence encodes CASSLVVGPPGNTIYF.

This clonotype showed up just a few times. Written as DNA, the CDR3 is TGCAGTGCTAGAGGTGGGGCAAGACCGGGACACCTACTTGATACGCAGTATTTT. Protein product: CSARGGARPGHLLDTQYF. The V gene is TRBV20-1, the J gene TRBJ2-3, with D possibly being TRBD1 (6 bases). Germline CDR1 and CDR2: DFQATT and SNEGSKA (reference sequence). CDR3 size: 18 residues. The V end lost 1 base, the J end lost 6 bases, and 26 bases lay between the germline ends.

This clonotype was recorded many times. This chain joins TRBV29-1 and TRBJ2-5; TRBD1 aligns across 7 bases. J lost 2 bases, V lost 4 bases, and 10 bases had no gene match. Germline loops: CDR1 SQVTM, CDR2 ANQGSEA. The CDR3 has 15 residues. CDR3 in DNA: TGCAGCGTTGGGGTGTACGGGACAGCACAAGAGACCCAGTACTTC. Translation: CSVGVYGTAQETQYF.

The rearrangement joins TRBV10-3 to TRBJ2-2; TRBD1 agrees at 10 bases. With V trimmed by 6 bases and J by 4 bases, 5 bases remained unmatched. Germline V lookup: CDR1 ENHRY, CDR2 SYGVKD. The CDR3 sequence is 15 residues long. The CDR3 sequence: CAISGQGVGTGELFF. The DNA for the CDR3 is TGTGCCATCAGCGGACAGGGGGTAGGCACCGGGGAGCTGTTTTTT.

The sample holds a few counts of this clonotype. This chain uses TRBV12-3 or TRBV12-4 with TRBJ2-1, with D possibly called TRBD1 or TRBD2 (5 bases each). The CDR3 is 13 amino acids. Trimming took off 2 bases at V and 8 bases at J, with 10 bases between the two ends. The CDR3, as DNA: TGTGCCAGCAGTTTAAGCAGGGAGTATGAGCAGTTCTTC. This codes for CASSLSREYEQFF.

This clonotype was detected a few times. The chain combines TRBV7-2 with TRBJ1-6; D is unclear. The CDR3 contains 16 residues. Trimming removed 3 bases from V and 7 bases from J, with 16 bases in between. Germline V CDR1 and CDR2: SGHTA, FQGNSA. This CDR3 is CASSFVGPSANSPLHF. Written as DNA, the CDR3 is TGTGCCAGCAGCTTTGTCGGTCCGAGCGCAAATTCACCCCTCCACTTT.

This clonotype was counted a few times. The rearrangement uses TRBV29-1 and TRBJ1-2, with D perhaps TRBD1 (5 bases). CDR1 is SQVTM, CDR2 ANQGSEA, per germline. CDR3 size: 13 residues. Between the trimmed V and J ends, which lost 6 bases and 2 bases, there was a span of 13 bases. The CDR3 sequence: CSVLPGLNYGYTF. CDR3 coding DNA: TGCAGCGTGTTACCGGGACTCAACTATGGCTACACCTTC.

The chain combines TRBV5-1 with TRBJ2-2, with D perhaps given as TRBD1 or TRBD2 (5 bases each). CDR1 and CDR2 from the germline V gene are SGHRS and YFSETQ. CDR3 length equals 16 residues. Trimming shortened V by 1 base and J by 0 bases, and 10 bases separated the two germline ends. The CDR3, as DNA: TGCGCCAGCAGCTTGTTCGGGGCTGCGAACACCGGGGAGCTGTTTTTT. Encoded protein: CASSLFGAANTGELFF.

V usage is TRBV5-1 and J usage is TRBJ2-3, with 10 bases matching TRBD1. The CDR3 runs to 15 residues. Germline values: CDR1 SGHRS, CDR2 YFSETQ. V dropped 4 bases and J dropped 4; count of bases not matched to a gene: 6. The CDR3 nucleotides are TGCGCCAGCAGCCCCGGGACAGGGGAGGCAGATACGCAGTATTTT. Its protein is CASSPGTGEADTQYF.

There are many counts of this clonotype. This chain joins TRBV29-1 and TRBJ1-2, with 8 positions matching TRBD1. With V trimmed by 6 bases and J by 4 bases, 7 bases remained unmatched. There are 13 residues in the CDR3. Per the germline V gene, CDR1 is SQVTM and CDR2 is ANQGSEA. CDR3 sequence: CSVNRGGSYGYTF. Here the CDR3 DNA reads TGCAGCGTCAACAGGGGGGGAAGCTATGGCTACACCTTC.

This clonotype has only a few counts. The chain joins TRBV7-9 to TRBJ2-7; D assignment may be TRBD1 or TRBD2 (5 bases each). Germline V gives CDR1 SEHNR, CDR2 FQNEAQ (reference sequence). CDR3 length: 16 residues. With 5 bases removed from V and 3 bases from J, the gap between germline ends came to 20 bases. DNA of the CDR3: TGTGCCAGCAGCGATCCGGGACCCCCAAGTAACTACGAGCAGTACTTC. This translates into CASSDPGPPSNYEQYF.

This clonotype was seen only a few times. V usage is TRBV30 and J usage is TRBJ1-1, with D hard to call. Between the trimmed V and J ends, which lost 3 bases and 7 bases, there was a span of 9 bases. This CDR3 region has 11 residues. Germline lookup yields CDR1 GTSNPN and CDR2 SVGIG (reference sequence). This chain's CDR3 is CAWSRTFEAFF. DNA of the CDR3: TGTGCCTGGAGCCGGACGTTTGAAGCTTTCTTT.

This clonotype was recorded many times. The CDR3 loop reads CASSLTEAGEQYF. CDR3 coding DNA: TGTGCCAGCAGCCTCACCGAGGCGGGAGAGCAGTACTTC. The chain combines TRBV7-6 with TRBJ2-7; D perhaps matches TRBD2 (6 bases). Germline CDR1 SGHVS, CDR2 FNYEAQ. This CDR3 is built from 13 residues. Deletions cut 5 bases from V and 7 bases from J, with 15 bases between.

This clonotype was seen many times. The V call is TRBV4-1, the J call TRBJ1-1; 7 positions match TRBD1. V was pared by 2 bases and J by 4 bases, with 4 bases of the junction left unmatched. CDR3 size: 14 residues. From germline, CDR1 is MGHRA and CDR2 YSYEKL. CDR3 DNA: TGCGCCAGCAGCCAATGGCAGGGGGGCACTGAAGCTTTCTTT. The encoded protein is CASSQWQGGTEAFF.

In its sample, this clonotype was seen a few times. The CDR3 nucleotides are TGCAGTGCTACGCAACCAAGGGGATCTGGGGCCAACGTCCTGACTTTC. Amino acids: CSATQPRGSGANVLTF. The rearrangement joins TRBV20-1 to TRBJ2-6; weak D call: TRBD1 (5 bases). The CDR3 runs to 16 residues. The V end lost 4 bases, the J end lost 1 base, and 14 bases lay between the germline ends. Germline V gene lookup returns CDR1 DFQATT and CDR2 SNEGSKA (reference sequence).